A selection of T cell receptor beta chains follows, all from one sample in a study of vaccination and CD4 T cells after COVID-19. TCRdb re-called the PCR reads through MiXCR, storing one row per CDR3 protein. The top ten clones hold around 12% of a sample with 15,000 to 20,000 distinct CDR3 sequences, approximately 38% of them seen once. Antigens of these TCRs are unknown. The sample was CD4+ T cells from blood, cultured in vitro. All receptors come from a human donor who had recovered from COVID-19. The CDR3 runs from the conserved cysteine through the conserved F or W. A D gene is named only where the DNA matches it firmly. Size is omitted from some rows. Given values are once, few, many or a class for expanded clones.

>.|TRBV29-1|TRBJ2-2|.
CSVEKHMQTGELFF
TGCAGCGTTGAGAAGCATATGCAAACCGGGGAGCTGTTTTTT
>TRBD2|TRBV12-3/TRBV12-4|TRBJ2-2|.
CASSSRTSGNPGELFF
TGTGCCAGCAGTTCCCGGACTAGCGGGAACCCCGGGGAGCTGTTTTTT
>TRBD2|TRBV19|TRBJ2-3|few
CASSGVLADNTDTQYF
TGTGCCAGTAGCGGCGTCCTAGCGGACAACACAGATACGCAGTATTTT
>.|TRBV19|TRBJ2-3|.
CASSMGDTQYF
TGTGCCAGTAGTATGGGAGATACGCAGTATTTT
>TRBD2|TRBV28|TRBJ2-7|.
CASSSTSGSYEQYF
TGTGCCAGCAGTAGCACTAGCGGGAGCTACGAGCAGTACTTC
>TRBD1|TRBV20-1|TRBJ1-1|.
CSARKRSGGTEAFF
TGCAGTGCTAGAAAACGGTCAGGGGGCACTGAAGCTTTCTTT
>TRBD1|TRBV29-1|TRBJ1-1|few
CSVDGEVGQGMNTEAFF
TGCAGCGTTGACGGAGAGGTCGGACAGGGCATGAACACTGAAGCTTTCTTT
>TRBD1|TRBV7-2|TRBJ1-2|few
CASTFTSGTGTGYTF
TGTGCCAGCACTTTTACCTCCGGGACAGGGACAGGCTACACCTTC
>.|TRBV7-2|TRBJ2-2|.
CASSVLGTGELFF
TGTGCCAGCAGTGTGCTGGGGACCGGGGAGCTGTTTTTT
>.|TRBV4-1|TRBJ2-7|.
CASSPGVLDRRYTYEQYF
TGCGCCAGCAGCCCAGGGGTCCTTGACCGGCGGTACACCTACGAGCAGTACTTC
>.|TRBV7-2|TRBJ2-7|.
CASSRIGAYEQYF
TGTGCCAGCAGCAGGATCGGGGCCTACGAGCAGTACTTC
>.|TRBV9|TRBJ2-3|few
CASSIDTDTQYF
TGTGCCAGCAGCATCGACACAGATACGCAGTATTTT
>.|TRBV6-1|TRBJ2-7|.
CASSEVWRSNYEQYF
TGTGCCAGCAGTGAAGTCTGGCGGAGCAACTACGAGCAGTACTTC
>.|TRBV25-1|TRBJ2-3|few
CASSELGSSEYF
TGTGCCAGCAGTGAATTGGGCTCCTCGGAGTATTTT
>.|TRBV28|TRBJ2-2|.
CASSLYSTGELFF
TGTGCCAGCAGTTTATATAGTACCGGGGAGCTGTTTTTT
>TRBD1|TRBV20-1|TRBJ2-1|few
CSADPGQGVFYNEQFF
TGCAGTGCTGACCCGGGACAGGGAGTTTTCTACAATGAGCAGTTCTTC
>TRBD1|TRBV30|TRBJ2-7|once
CAWIRGQGGEQYF
TGTGCCTGGATTAGGGGACAGGGTGGCGAGCAGTACTTC
>TRBD2|TRBV10-1|TRBJ2-5|few
CASRSPGGETQYF
TGCGCCAGCAGAAGTCCGGGAGGGGAGACCCAGTACTTC
>TRBD1|TRBV19|TRBJ2-1|.
CASSIQRGPGHEQFF
TGTGCCAGTAGTATCCAGAGGGGGCCTGGCCATGAGCAGTTCTTC
>.|TRBV4-1|TRBJ2-7|.
CASSQLEGPTAYEQYF
TGCGCCAGCAGCCAGCTCGAGGGGCCGACTGCCTACGAGCAGTACTTC
>.|TRBV18|TRBJ2-3|.
CASSPFSSGGTDTQYF
TGTGCCAGCTCACCATTTAGCAGTGGTGGCACAGATACGCAGTATTTT
>TRBD2|TRBV7-3|TRBJ2-3|.
CASSSRSGRAGDTQYF
TGTGCCAGCAGCTCCCGTAGCGGGAGGGCCGGAGATACGCAGTATTTT
>.|TRBV29-1|TRBJ1-2|few
CSVVEVSIYGYTF
TGCAGCGTTGTGGAGGTTTCTATCTATGGCTACACCTTC
>.|TRBV2|TRBJ2-3|few
CASSLGGFSTDTQYF
TGTGCCAGCAGTCTCGGCGGGTTTAGCACAGATACGCAGTATTTT
>TRBD1|TRBV7-2|TRBJ1-2|.
CASTRTGVGGYTF
TGTGCCAGCACCCGGACAGGAGTTGGCGGCTACACCTTC
>.|TRBV20-1|TRBJ1-1|few
CSARDGRYTEAFF
TGCAGTGCTCGAGACGGACGGTACACTGAAGCTTTCTTT
>TRBD2|TRBV2|TRBJ2-5|few
CASRTRAGEAETQYF
TGTGCCAGCAGGACGAGAGCGGGAGAGGCTGAGACCCAGTACTTC
>TRBD2|TRBV7-3|TRBJ2-3|.
CASSTDSGRFRGAQYF
TGTGCCAGCAGCACAGATAGCGGGAGGTTCCGAGGGGCGCAGTATTTT
>TRBD1|TRBV24-1|TRBJ2-2|few
CATSEDRDAGELFF
TGTGCCACCAGTGAGGACAGGGATGCCGGGGAGCTGTTTTTT
>.|TRBV2|TRBJ1-1|few
CASSEARDTLAFF
TGTGCCAGCAGTGAAGCGAGGGACACTCTAGCTTTCTTT
>.|TRBV2|TRBJ2-3|.
CASRRLTSVDTQYF
TGTGCCAGCCGACGACTCACATCCGTCGATACGCAGTATTTT
>TRBD2|TRBV20-1|TRBJ2-1|few
CSPAPGGSSMISYNEQFF
TGCAGTCCAGCCCCGGGGGGGAGTTCGATGATTTCCTACAATGAGCAGTTCTTC
>.|TRBV19|TRBJ1-5|few
CASSIPNRDQPQHF
TGTGCCAGTAGTATACCAAACAGGGACCAGCCCCAGCATTTT
>.|TRBV6-1|TRBJ2-1|few
CASSKASSYNEQFF
TGTGCCAGCAGCAAAGCGAGCTCCTACAATGAGCAGTTCTTC
>.|TRBV6-2/TRBV6-3|TRBJ2-7|.
CASSGAGVLRAYEQYF
TGTGCCAGCAGTGGCGCAGGGGTTTTGAGGGCCTACGAGCAGTACTTC
>TRBD1|TRBV7-9|TRBJ2-7|.
CASSASGGPYEQYF
TGTGCCAGCAGCGCCTCAGGGGGCCCATACGAGCAGTACTTC
>.|TRBV7-9|TRBJ1-2|.
CASSLVETGPGGYTF
TGTGCCAGCAGCTTAGTGGAGACAGGCCCCGGTGGCTACACCTTC
>.|TRBV6-2/TRBV6-3|TRBJ2-5|few
CASSRLRIWEETQYF
TGTGCCAGCAGCCGACTTAGAATATGGGAAGAGACCCAGTACTTC
>TRBD1|TRBV27|TRBJ2-5|.
CASSLLGTGEETQYF
TGTGCCAGCAGTTTACTTGGGACAGGGGAAGAGACCCAGTACTTC
>.|TRBV10-3|TRBJ1-1|few
CAIAGTNTEAFF
TGTGCCATCGCCGGGACAAACACTGAAGCTTTCTTT
>.|TRBV11-2|TRBJ2-3|.
CASSLITDTQYF
TGTGCCAGCAGCTTGATCACAGATACGCAGTATTTT
>.|TRBV29-1|TRBJ1-5|.
CSVVFSTDYSNQPQHF
TGCAGCGTTGTGTTCTCGACAGATTATAGCAATCAGCCCCAGCATTTT
>TRBD1|TRBV29-1|TRBJ1-1|.
CSVARDREYTEAFF
TGCAGCGTGGCCAGAGACAGGGAGTACACTGAAGCTTTCTTT
>TRBD2|TRBV19|TRBJ2-1|medium-sized
CASSVGTSGYNEQFF
TGTGCCAGTAGTGTGGGGACTAGCGGTTACAATGAGCAGTTCTTC